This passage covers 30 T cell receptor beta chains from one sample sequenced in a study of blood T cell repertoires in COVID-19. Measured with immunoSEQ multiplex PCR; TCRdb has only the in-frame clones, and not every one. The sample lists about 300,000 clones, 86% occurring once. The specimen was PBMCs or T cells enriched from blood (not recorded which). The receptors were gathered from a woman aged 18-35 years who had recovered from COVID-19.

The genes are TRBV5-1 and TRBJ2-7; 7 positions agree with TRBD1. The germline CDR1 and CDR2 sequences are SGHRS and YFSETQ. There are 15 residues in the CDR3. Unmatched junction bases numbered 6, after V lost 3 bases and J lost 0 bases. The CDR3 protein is CASSYWTGRSYEQYF. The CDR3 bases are TGCGCCAGCAGCTACTGGACAGGTCGCTCCTACGAGCAGTACTTC.

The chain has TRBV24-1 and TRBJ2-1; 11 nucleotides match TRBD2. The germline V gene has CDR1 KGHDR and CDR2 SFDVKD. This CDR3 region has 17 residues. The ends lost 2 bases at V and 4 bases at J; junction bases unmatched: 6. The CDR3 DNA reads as TGTGCCACCAGTGATTCCGGGACTAGCGGCCTTTACAATGAGCAGTTCTTC. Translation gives CATSDSGTSGLYNEQFF.

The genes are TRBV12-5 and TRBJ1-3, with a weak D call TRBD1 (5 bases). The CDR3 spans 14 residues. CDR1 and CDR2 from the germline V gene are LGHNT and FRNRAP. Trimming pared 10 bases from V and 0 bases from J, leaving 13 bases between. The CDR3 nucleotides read TGTGCTACCAGGGCCTTCCTCTCTGGAAACACCATATATTTT. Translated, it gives CATRAFLSGNTIYF.

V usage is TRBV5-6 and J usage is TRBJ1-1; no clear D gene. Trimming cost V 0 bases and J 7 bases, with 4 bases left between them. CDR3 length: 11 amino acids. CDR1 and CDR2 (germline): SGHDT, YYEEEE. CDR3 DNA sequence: TGTGCCAGCAGCTTGGCAGTTGAAGCTTTCTTT. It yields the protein CASSLAVEAFF.

The CDR3 sequence is CASSLGVLGQRFDSPLHF. CDR3 coding DNA: TGTGCCAGCAGCTTAGGGGTATTGGGTCAGCGTTTTGATTCACCCCTCCACTTT. The chain joins TRBV7-2 to TRBJ1-6; D is unclear. The CDR3 is made up of 18 amino acids. Looked up from germline, CDR1 is SGHTA and CDR2 is FQGNSA. The V and J ends lost 1 base and 8 bases respectively, with 21 bases between them.

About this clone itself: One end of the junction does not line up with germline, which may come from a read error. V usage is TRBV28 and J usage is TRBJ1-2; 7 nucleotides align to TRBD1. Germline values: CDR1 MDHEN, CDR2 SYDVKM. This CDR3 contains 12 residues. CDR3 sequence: CASSSVGGADSF. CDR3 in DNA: TGTGCCAGCAGTTCCGTAGGGGGCGCGGACTCCTTC.

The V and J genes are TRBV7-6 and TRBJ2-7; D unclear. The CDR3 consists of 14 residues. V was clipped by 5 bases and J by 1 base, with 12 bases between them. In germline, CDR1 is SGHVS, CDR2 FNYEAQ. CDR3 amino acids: CASSQTTESYEQYF. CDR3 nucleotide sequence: TGTGCCAGCAGCCAAACAACCGAATCCTACGAGCAGTACTTC.

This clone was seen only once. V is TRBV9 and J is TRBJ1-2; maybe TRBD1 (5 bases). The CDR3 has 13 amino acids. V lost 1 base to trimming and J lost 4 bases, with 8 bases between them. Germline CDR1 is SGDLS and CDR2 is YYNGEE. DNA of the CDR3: TGTGCCAGCAGCGTACAGGGCACCTATGGCTACACCTTC. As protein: CASSVQGTYGYTF.

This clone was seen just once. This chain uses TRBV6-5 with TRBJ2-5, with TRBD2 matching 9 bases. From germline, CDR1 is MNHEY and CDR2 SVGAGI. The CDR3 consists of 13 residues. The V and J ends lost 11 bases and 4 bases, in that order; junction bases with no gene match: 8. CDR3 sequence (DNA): TGTGCCGGTGCGGGGGGGTTGGGAGAGACCCAGTACTTC. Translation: CAGAGGLGETQYF.

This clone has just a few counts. CDR3 sequence reads: CASSQDSGLAGRELFF. In nucleotides, the CDR3 is TGTGCCAGCAGCCAAGACTCGGGACTAGCGGGGAGGGAGCTGTTTTTT. The chain has TRBV3-1 (or the pseudogene TRBV3-2) and TRBJ2-2; 13 bases are shared with TRBD2. The CDR3 consists of 16 residues. Germline-derived CDR1 and CDR2 are LGHDT and YNNKEL (reference sequence). V dropped 0 bases and J dropped 9; count of bases not matched to a gene: 4.

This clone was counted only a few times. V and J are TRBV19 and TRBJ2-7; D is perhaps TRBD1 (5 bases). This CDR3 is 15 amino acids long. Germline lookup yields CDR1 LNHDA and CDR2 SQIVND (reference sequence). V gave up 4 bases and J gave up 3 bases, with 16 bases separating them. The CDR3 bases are TGTGCCAGTAGTACCAACTCCCGACAGTTCTACGAGCAGTACTTC. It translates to CASSTNSRQFYEQYF.

The chain's CDR3 is CASSPQVGNTIYF. The DNA of the CDR3 is TGTGCCAGCAGCCCACAGGTTGGAAACACCATATATTTT. The chain is built from TRBV9 and TRBJ1-3; a possible D gene is TRBD1 (5 bases). The CDR3 loop spans 13 amino acids. V shed 4 bases and J shed 3 bases, with 8 bases lying between them. Germline CDR1 SGDLS, CDR2 YYNGEE.

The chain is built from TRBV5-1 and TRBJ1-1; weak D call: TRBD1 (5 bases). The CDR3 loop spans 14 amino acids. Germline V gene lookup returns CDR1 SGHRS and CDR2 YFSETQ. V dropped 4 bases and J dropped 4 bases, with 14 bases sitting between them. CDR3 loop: CASSLVGGSTEAFF. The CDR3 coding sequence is TGCGCCAGCAGCCTCGTGGGGGGGAGCACTGAAGCTTTCTTT.

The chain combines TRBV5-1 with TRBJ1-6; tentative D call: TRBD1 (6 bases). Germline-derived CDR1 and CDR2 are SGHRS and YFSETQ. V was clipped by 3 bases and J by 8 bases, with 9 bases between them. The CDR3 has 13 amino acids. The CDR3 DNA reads TGCGCCAGCAGCTCCTGGACAGATTCACCCCTCCACTTT. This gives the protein CASSSWTDSPLHF.

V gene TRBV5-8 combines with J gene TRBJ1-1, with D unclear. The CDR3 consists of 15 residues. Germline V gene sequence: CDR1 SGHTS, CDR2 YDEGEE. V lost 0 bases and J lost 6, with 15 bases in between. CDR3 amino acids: CASSLDGNWVAEAFF. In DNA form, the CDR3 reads TGTGCCAGCAGCTTGGACGGGAATTGGGTAGCTGAAGCTTTCTTT. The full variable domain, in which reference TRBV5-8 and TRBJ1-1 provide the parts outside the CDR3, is EAGVTQSPTHLIKTRGQQATLRCSPISGHTSVYWYQQALGLGLQFLLWYDEGEERNRGNFPPRFSGRQFPNYSSELNVNALELEDSALYLCASSLDGNWVAEAFFGQGTRLTVV.

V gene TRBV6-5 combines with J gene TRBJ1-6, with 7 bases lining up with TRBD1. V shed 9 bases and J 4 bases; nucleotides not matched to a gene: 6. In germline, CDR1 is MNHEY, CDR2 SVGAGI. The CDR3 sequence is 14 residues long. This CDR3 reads CASRQGGYNSPLHF. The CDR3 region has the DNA TGTGCCAGTCGACAGGGAGGATATAATTCACCCCTCCACTTT.

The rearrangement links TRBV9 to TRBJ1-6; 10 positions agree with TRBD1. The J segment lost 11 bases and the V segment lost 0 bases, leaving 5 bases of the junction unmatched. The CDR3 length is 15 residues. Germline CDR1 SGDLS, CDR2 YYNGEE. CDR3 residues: CASSVGQGASTPLHF. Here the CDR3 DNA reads TGTGCCAGCAGCGTAGGACAGGGGGCAAGTACACCCCTCCACTTT.

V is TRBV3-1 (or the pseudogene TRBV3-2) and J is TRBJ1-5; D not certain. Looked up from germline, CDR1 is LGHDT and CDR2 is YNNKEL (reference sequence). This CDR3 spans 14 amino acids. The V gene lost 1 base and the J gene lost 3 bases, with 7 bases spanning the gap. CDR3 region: CASSQGHINQPQHF. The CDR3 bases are TGTGCCAGCAGCCAAGGGCACATCAATCAGCCCCAGCATTTT.

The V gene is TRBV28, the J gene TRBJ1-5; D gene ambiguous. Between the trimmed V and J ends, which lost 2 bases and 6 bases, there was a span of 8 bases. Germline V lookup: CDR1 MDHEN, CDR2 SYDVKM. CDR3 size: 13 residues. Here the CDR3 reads CASSLRGFQPQHF. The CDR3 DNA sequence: TGTGCCAGCAGTTTAAGAGGGTTTCAGCCCCAGCATTTT.

The CDR3, as DNA: TGTGCCACCAGCAGGGGCTCTGGACTAGCGGGGACAGATACGCAGTATTTT. This translates into CATSRGSGLAGTDTQYF. The rearrangement links TRBV15 to TRBJ2-3; 12 bases match TRBD2. The CDR3 is 17 residues long. In germline, CDR1 is LNHNV, CDR2 YYDKDF (reference sequence). V gave up 3 bases and J gave up 3 bases; unmatched junction bases: 7.

The chain's CDR3 is CASSKQRAGGHGYTF. The CDR3 coding sequence is TGTGCCAGCAGTAAACAGAGGGCAGGGGGGCATGGCTACACCTTC. V gene TRBV6-5 combines with J gene TRBJ1-2; 7 nucleotides line up with TRBD1. Germline V gives CDR1 MNHEY, CDR2 SVGAGI. With 5 bases clipped from V and 6 bases from J, the junction kept 12 bases outside the gene matches. This CDR3 has 15 amino acids.

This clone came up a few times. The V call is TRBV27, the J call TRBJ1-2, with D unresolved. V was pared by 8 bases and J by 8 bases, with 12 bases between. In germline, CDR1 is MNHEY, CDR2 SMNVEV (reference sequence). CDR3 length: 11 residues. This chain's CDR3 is CASGKPRGYTF. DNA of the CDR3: TGTGCCAGCGGAAAACCTAGGGGCTACACCTTC.

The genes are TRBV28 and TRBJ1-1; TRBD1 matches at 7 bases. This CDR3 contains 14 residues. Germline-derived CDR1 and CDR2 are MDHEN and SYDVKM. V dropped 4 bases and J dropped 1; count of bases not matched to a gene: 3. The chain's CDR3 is CASSSDRPNTEAFF. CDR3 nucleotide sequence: TGTGCCAGCAGTTCGGACAGGCCGAACACTGAAGCTTTCTTT. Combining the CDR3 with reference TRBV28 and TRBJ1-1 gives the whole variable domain DVKVTQSSRYLVKRTGEKVFLECVQDMDHENMFWYRQDPGLGLRLIYFSYDVKMKEKGDIPEGYSVSREKKERFSLILESASTNQTSMYLCASSSDRPNTEAFFGQGTRLTVV.

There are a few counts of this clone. The CDR3 DNA is TGTGCCAGCAGCCCCCCAACAGGGGCCAATCGAAGGAATGAGCAGTTCTTC. Protein product: CASSPPTGANRRNEQFF. The rearrangement links TRBV11-2 to TRBJ2-1, with 7 bases identical to TRBD1. In germline, CDR1 is SGHAT, CDR2 FQNNGV. CDR3 length equals 17 residues. The junction had 17 bases not matched to a gene; V was cut back by 5 bases and J by 7 bases. The whole variable domain, filled in from reference TRBV11-2 and TRBJ2-1, reads EAGVAQSPRYKIIEKRQSVAFWCNPISGHATLYWYQQILGQGPKLLIQFQNNGVVDDSQLPKDRFSAERLKGVDSTLKIQPAKLEDSAVYLCASSPPTGANRRNEQFFGPGTRLTVL.

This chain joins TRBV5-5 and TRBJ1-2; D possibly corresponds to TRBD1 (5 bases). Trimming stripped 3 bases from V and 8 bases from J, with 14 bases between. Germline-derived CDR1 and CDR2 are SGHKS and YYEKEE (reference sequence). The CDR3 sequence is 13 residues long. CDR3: CASSSPQGKGYTF. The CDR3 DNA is TGTGCCAGCAGCTCGCCTCAGGGCAAGGGCTACACCTTC.

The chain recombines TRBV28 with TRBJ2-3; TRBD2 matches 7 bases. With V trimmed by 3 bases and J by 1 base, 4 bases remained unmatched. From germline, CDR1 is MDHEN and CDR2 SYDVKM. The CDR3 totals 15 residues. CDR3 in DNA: TGTGCCAGCAGTTTTGGGGCGGGAGGCACAGATACGCAGTATTTT. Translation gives CASSFGAGGTDTQYF.

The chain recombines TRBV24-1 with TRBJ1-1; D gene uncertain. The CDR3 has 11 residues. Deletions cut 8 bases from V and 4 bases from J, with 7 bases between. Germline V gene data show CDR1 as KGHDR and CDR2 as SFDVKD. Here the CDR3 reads CATMAGTEAFF. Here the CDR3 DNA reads TGTGCCACCATGGCGGGCACTGAAGCTTTCTTT.

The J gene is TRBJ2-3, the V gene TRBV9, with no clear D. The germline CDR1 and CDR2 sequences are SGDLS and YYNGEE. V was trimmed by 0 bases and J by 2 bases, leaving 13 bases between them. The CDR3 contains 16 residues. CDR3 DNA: TGTGCCAGCAGCGTAGCTCCCGACGGAGTCACAGATACGCAGTATTTT. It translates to CASSVAPDGVTDTQYF. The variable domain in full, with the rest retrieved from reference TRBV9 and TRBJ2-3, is DSGVTQTPKHLITATGQRVTLRCSPRSGDLSVYWYQQSLDQGLQFLIQYYNGEERAKGNILERFSAQQFPDLHSELNLSSLELGDSALYFCASSVAPDGVTDTQYFGPGTRLTVL.

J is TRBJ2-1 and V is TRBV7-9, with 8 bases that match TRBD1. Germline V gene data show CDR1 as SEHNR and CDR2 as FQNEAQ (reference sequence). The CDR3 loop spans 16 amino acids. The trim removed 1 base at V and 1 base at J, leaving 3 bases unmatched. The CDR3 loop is CASSLGQGRSYNEQFF. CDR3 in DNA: TGTGCCAGCAGCTTAGGACAGGGGCGTTCCTACAATGAGCAGTTCTTC.

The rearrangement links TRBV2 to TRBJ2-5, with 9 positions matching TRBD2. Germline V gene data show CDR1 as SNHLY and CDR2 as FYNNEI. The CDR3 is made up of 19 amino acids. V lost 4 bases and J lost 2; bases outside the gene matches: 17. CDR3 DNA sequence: TGTGCCAGCAGTGTGTCTCCGAGGCCTAGCGGGAATCCTCAAGAGACCCAGTACTTC. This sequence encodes CASSVSPRPSGNPQETQYF. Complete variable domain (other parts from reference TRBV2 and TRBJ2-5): EPEVTQTPSHQVTQMGQEVILRCVPISNHLYFYWYRQILGQKVEFLVSFYNNEISEKSEIFDDQFSVERPDGSNFTLKIRSTKLEDSAMYFCASSVSPRPSGNPQETQYFGPGTRLLVL.